This T cell receptor beta chain is from a study of T cell repertoires in cytomegalovirus infection. Study-wide context: CMV infection together with matching HLA type was indicated by public TCR beta signatures.

This clonotype has at least ten counts. What it binds is unknown. The CDR3 is 16 residues long. Unmatched junction bases numbered 11, after V lost 7 bases and J lost 0 bases. General study points: Individuals carrying CMV plus the relevant HLA were identified by cumulative frequency of public TCR beta families. CMV-specific HLA-C-restricted TCR beta clonotypes dominated the ex vivo response.

One entry per CDR3 protein, called by TCRdb with MiXCR from the reads. The table records 300,000 or so distinct CDR3 sequences, 9.6% of them present only once. The chain uses TRBV12-3 or TRBV12-4 and TRBJ1-2, with 7 bases matching TRBD1. The source material was PBMCs. The TCR sequence derives from a human donor in good health (CMV status not recorded). Some clones in this sample may be carry-over from other donors' samples. Here the CDR3 DNA reads TGTGCCAGCACACAGGGGATTTCCGAGCCTAACTATGGCTACACCTTC. Protein: CASTQGISEPNYGYTF.